The 7 T cell receptor beta chains below come from one sample, sequenced in a study of blood T cells in healthy people across ages. A second roughly 7 to 12 cycle PCR used barcoded and J-beta primers. TCRdb ran MiXCR on the 5' RACE reads and lists one entry per CDR3 protein. This sample has approximately 490,000 distinct CDR3 sequences, with less than 25% found just once. This sample also appeared in a second study, on T cells of mothers and their children.

Sequenced input: blood. These receptors originate from a boy between 10 and 17 years old in good health.

V usage is TRBV5-1 and J usage is TRBJ2-1; 8 positions agree with TRBD2. V was pared by 3 bases and J by 4 bases, with 12 bases of the junction left unmatched. The CDR3 is made up of 17 amino acids. Germline lookup yields CDR1 SGHRS and CDR2 YFSETQ. CDR3 sequence (DNA): TGCGCCAGCAGCTCCATCGTGGGGCGGGAGGCATACAATGAGCAGTTCTTC. Translation gives CASSSIVGREAYNEQFF.

This clonotype occurred many times. V and J are TRBV24-1 and TRBJ1-2, with TRBD1 as a possible D gene (5 bases). Germline V gene data show CDR1 as KGHDR and CDR2 as SFDVKD. The CDR3 runs 12 residues. Between the trimmed V and J ends, which lost 0 bases and 13 bases, there was a span of 11 bases. In DNA form, the CDR3 reads TGTGCCACCAGTGATTTGGGACAATTTCCCACCTTC. Encoded protein: CATSDLGQFPTF.

The V gene is TRBV5-1, the J gene TRBJ2-1, with 10 bases lining up with TRBD2. V lost 0 bases to trimming and J lost 1 base; unmatched junction nucleotides: 7. CDR1 is SGHRS, CDR2 YFSETQ, per germline. This CDR3 is built from 18 residues. Here the CDR3 reads CASSLVSSGGGSYNEQFF. The CDR3 DNA reads as TGCGCCAGCAGCTTGGTTTCTAGCGGGGGAGGTTCCTACAATGAGCAGTTCTTC.

This clonotype was seen only a few times. The V and J genes are TRBV20-1 and TRBJ2-7, with TRBD2 identical over 7 bases. This CDR3 is 15 amino acids long. The germline V gene encodes CDR1 DFQATT and CDR2 SNEGSKA (reference sequence). V lost 6 bases to trimming and J lost 3 bases; unmatched junction nucleotides: 14. The CDR3: CSANRDKWGGYEQYF. CDR3 DNA sequence: TGCAGTGCAAACAGAGATAAATGGGGGGGCTACGAGCAGTACTTC.

This clonotype was detected only a few times. V and J are TRBV6-1 and TRBJ1-4; 9 positions agree with TRBD1. Germline-derived CDR1 and CDR2 are MNHNS and SASEGT. J lost 3 bases, V lost 7 bases, and 6 bases had no gene match. CDR3 length: 15 residues. CDR3: CASNSRDRANEKLFF. CDR3 nucleotides: TGTGCCAGCAACAGCCGGGACAGGGCTAATGAAAAACTGTTTTTT.

The rearrangement links TRBV13 to TRBJ2-5; the match to TRBD1 covers 11 bases. With the DNA end fitting TRBJ2-7 better, the J assignment may be wrong. This CDR3 has 15 amino acids. CDR1 is PRHDT, CDR2 FYEKMQ, per germline (reference sequence). The CDR3 DNA follows: TGTGCCAGCAGCTTAGGGGGACAGGGGGGATACGAGCAGTACTTC. It codes for CASSLGGQGGYEQYF.

This clonotype was seen a handful of times. The rearrangement links TRBV27 to TRBJ1-5, with D possibly being TRBD1 (6 bases). V lost 5 bases, J lost 6 bases, and 11 bases lay in between. The CDR3 consists of 13 residues. Looked up from germline, CDR1 is MNHEY and CDR2 is SMNVEV (reference sequence). CDR3 amino acids: CASSHTGSQPQHF. CDR3 coding DNA: TGTGCCAGCAGTCATACAGGGTCTCAGCCCCAGCATTTT.